The 22 T cell receptor beta chains below come from one sample, sequenced in a study of blood T cell repertoires in COVID-19. Sequencing used immunoSEQ multiplex PCR; TCRdb keeps in-frame clones, though not all of them. The sample lists tens of thousands of clones; 75% to 90% were seen once. Sequenced input: peripheral blood. The source of these receptors is a human donor with active COVID-19. The donor label of this sample is uncertain.

The J gene is TRBJ1-2, the V gene TRBV21-1. TRBV21-1 is reported as a pseudogene. The CDR3 consists of 16 residues. The DNA for the CDR3 is TGTGCCAGCAACCCAGCGCGGGGGGCAGCTAACTATGGCTACACCTTC. This sequence encodes CASNPARGAANYGYTF.

Only one count was recorded for this clone. The rearrangement joins TRBV5-1 to TRBJ2-2; TRBD1 matches at 10 bases. Germline V CDR1 and CDR2: SGHRS, YFSETQ. CDR3 length: 18 amino acids. J was trimmed by 5 bases and V by 4 bases; bases with no gene match: 14. CDR3 protein: CASSPRRTDRGQTGELFF. As DNA, the CDR3 is TGCGCCAGCAGCCCACGAAGGACAGACAGGGGGCAAACCGGGGAGCTGTTTTTT.

The CDR3 bases are TGTGCCAGCAGCCTCCGAGTTTCGCGACTAGCGGGAGGTTCTACGCAGTATTTT. This translates into CASSLRVSRLAGGSTQYF. This rearrangement joins TRBV7-2 to TRBJ2-3; 13 bases are shared with TRBD2. CDR1 is SGHTA and CDR2 is FQGNSA in the germline V gene. V lost 5 bases and J lost 8; bases outside the gene matches: 16. The CDR3 has 18 residues. The variable domain in full, with the rest retrieved from reference TRBV7-2 and TRBJ2-3, is GAGVSQSPSNKVTEKGKDVELRCDPISGHTALYWYRQSLGQGLEFLIYFQGNSAPDKSGLPSDRFSAERTGGSVSTLTIQRTQQEDSAVYLCASSLRVSRLAGGSTQYFGPGTRLTVL.

In its sample, this clone was seen once. The gene calls are TRBV3-1 (or the pseudogene TRBV3-2) and TRBJ1-4, with D perhaps matching TRBD1 (5 bases). Germline CDR1 reads LGHDT; CDR2 reads YNNKEL (reference sequence). V lost 5 bases and J lost 5, with 9 bases in between. This CDR3 spans 13 amino acids. CDR3 region: CASSLRGNEKLFF. DNA of the CDR3: TGTGCCAGCAGCTTACGGGGGAATGAAAAACTGTTTTTT.

The V call is TRBV4-3, the J call TRBJ2-2; TRBD2 agrees at 9 bases. With 1 base clipped from V and 4 bases from J, the junction kept 7 bases outside the gene matches. This CDR3 contains 17 residues. Germline lookup yields CDR1 LGHNA and CDR2 YSLEER. CDR3 DNA: TGCGCCAGCAGCCAAGGTTATAGCGGGAGCGTCACCGGGGAGCTGTTTTTT. Protein sequence: CASSQGYSGSVTGELFF.

The chain joins TRBV5-6 to TRBJ2-7; tentative D call: TRBD1 (6 bases). Germline V gene lookup returns CDR1 SGHDT and CDR2 YYEEEE. The CDR3 runs 14 residues. Trimming removed 4 bases from V and 2 bases from J, with 13 bases in between. This CDR3 reads CASSPVGQTYEQYF. For the CDR3, the DNA is TGTGCCAGCAGCCCAGTCGGACAGACCTACGAGCAGTACTTC.

This clone was counted only a few times. The V call is TRBV27, the J call TRBJ2-7; 9 bases match TRBD1. The germline V gene encodes CDR1 MNHEY and CDR2 SMNVEV (reference sequence). The ends lost 6 bases at V and 4 bases at J; junction bases unmatched: 10. The length of the CDR3 is 15 residues. The CDR3 sequence: CASSPDRDRAYEQYF. The CDR3 nucleotides are TGTGCCAGCAGCCCGGACCGGGACAGGGCATACGAGCAGTACTTC.

V is TRBV15 and J is TRBJ1-1, with D possibly being TRBD1 (5 bases). The CDR3 is 15 residues long. Trimming left V 3 bases short and J 4 bases short, with 15 bases between. CDR1 and CDR2 from the germline V gene are LNHNV and YYDKDF (reference sequence). CDR3 sequence reads: CATSRARVASTEAFF. Here the CDR3 DNA reads TGTGCCACCAGCAGGGCCAGGGTAGCAAGCACTGAAGCTTTCTTT.

V and J are TRBV6-5 and TRBJ2-2, with TRBD1 matching 9 bases. The trim removed 7 bases at V and 4 bases at J, leaving 7 bases unmatched. Germline-derived CDR1 and CDR2 are MNHEY and SVGAGI. This CDR3 comprises 15 residues. The CDR3 region is CASKVQGAVTGELFF. The DNA of the CDR3 is TGTGCCAGCAAAGTACAGGGGGCCGTCACCGGGGAGCTGTTTTTT.

This chain joins TRBV10-3 and TRBJ2-2; D uncertain. The CDR3 loop spans 14 amino acids. Germline values: CDR1 ENHRY, CDR2 SYGVKD. The V end lost 0 bases, the J end lost 4 bases, and 6 bases lay between the germline ends. As DNA, the CDR3 is TGTGCCATCAGTGAGTCCCCGGTCACCGGGGAGCTGTTTTTT. Amino acids: CAISESPVTGELFF.

The chain combines TRBV4-1 with TRBJ1-5; possible D gene TRBD1, 5 bases. With 2 bases removed from V and 2 bases from J, the gap between germline ends came to 10 bases. Germline assignment: CDR1 MGHRA and CDR2 YSYEKL. The CDR3 spans 15 residues. CDR3 bases: TGCGCCAGCAGCCAATGGGGCCAGGGCAATCAGCCCCAGCATTTT. Its translation is CASSQWGQGNQPQHF.

This chain links TRBV12-3 or TRBV12-4 with TRBJ2-1; no reliable D call. Trimming took off 5 bases at V and 4 bases at J, with 9 bases between the two ends. The CDR3 spans 13 residues. Written as DNA, the CDR3 is TGTGCCAGCAGTAACCTAAATTACAATGAGCAGTTCTTC. It is translated as CASSNLNYNEQFF.

The chain joins TRBV29-1 to TRBJ2-3; TRBD1 might be the D (5 bases). Trimming removed 8 bases at V and 0 bases at J, with 12 bases between. The CDR3 has 13 amino acids. Germline V lookup: CDR1 SQVTM, CDR2 ANQGSEA. The CDR3 region is CSLRAPSTDTQYF. For the CDR3, the DNA is TGCAGCCTCAGGGCCCCTAGCACAGATACGCAGTATTTT.

The chain is built from TRBV19 and TRBJ2-1, with TRBD1 identical over 11 bases. The CDR3 is 15 amino acids. V shed 5 bases, J shed 7 bases, and the junction held 7 bases outside the gene matches. Germline CDR1 and CDR2: LNHDA and SQIVND (reference sequence). CDR3 nucleotide sequence: TGTGCCAGTAGTGCGAGGGGACAGGGGGTTAATGAGCAGTTCTTC. Translating gives CASSARGQGVNEQFF.

In this sample, this clone turned up once. The V and J genes are TRBV7-2 and TRBJ1-2, with 9 bases identical to TRBD1. CDR1 and CDR2 (germline): SGHTA, FQGNSA. This CDR3 has 15 amino acids. J gave up 4 bases and V 6 bases, and 9 bases lay outside the gene matches. The CDR3 nucleotides are TGTGCCAGCAGACAAATGGACAGGGGTGTCTATGGCTACACCTTC. Translating gives CASRQMDRGVYGYTF. The variable domain in full, completed from reference TRBV7-2 and TRBJ1-2, reads GAGVSQSPSNKVTEKGKDVELRCDPISGHTALYWYRQSLGQGLEFLIYFQGNSAPDKSGLPSDRFSAERTGGSVSTLTIQRTQQEDSAVYLCASRQMDRGVYGYTFGSGTRLTVV.

The J gene is TRBJ1-1, the V gene TRBV28, with D unclear. The V end was cut by 1 base, the J end by 5 bases, with 11 bases between. The CDR3 is 14 residues long. Germline V gene lookup returns CDR1 MDHEN and CDR2 SYDVKM. The CDR3 DNA sequence: TGTGCCAGCAGTTTATATGGGTCGGGTACTGAAGCTTTCTTT. Its protein product is CASSLYGSGTEAFF. The full variable domain, its missing parts supplied by reference TRBV28 and TRBJ1-1, is DVKVTQSSRYLVKRTGEKVFLECVQDMDHENMFWYRQDPGLGLRLIYFSYDVKMKEKGDIPEGYSVSREKKERFSLILESASTNQTSMYLCASSLYGSGTEAFFGQGTRLTVV.

The chain uses TRBV14 and TRBJ1-2; TRBD1 agrees at 9 bases. CDR3 length: 15 amino acids. After removal of 4 bases from V and 4 bases from J, the junction contained 7 bases not matched to a gene. CDR1 is SGHDN and CDR2 is FVKESK in the germline V gene. The CDR3 sequence: CASSLAGTGFYGYTF. The CDR3 DNA sequence: TGTGCCAGCAGCCTCGCCGGGACAGGGTTCTATGGCTACACCTTC.

The genes are TRBV18 and TRBJ2-1; TRBD1 is a possible D gene (6 bases). This CDR3 region has 14 residues. Germline lookup yields CDR1 KGHSH and CDR2 LQKENI. V was trimmed by 0 bases and J by 7 bases, leaving 10 bases between them. CDR3 in DNA: TGTGCCAGCTCACCACCGACACAGGGAAATGAGCAGTTCTTC. As protein: CASSPPTQGNEQFF.

The chain combines TRBV2 with TRBJ2-1; 8 bases agree with TRBD2. The ends lost 0 bases at V and 9 bases at J; junction bases unmatched: 7. The CDR3 has 15 amino acids. The germline V gene encodes CDR1 SNHLY and CDR2 FYNNEI. CDR3 in amino acids: CASSEASGVRSEQFF. CDR3 sequence (DNA): TGTGCCAGCAGTGAAGCTAGCGGGGTAAGGAGTGAGCAGTTCTTC.

V is TRBV5-1 and J is TRBJ2-1, with 12 bases fitting TRBD2. Germline V gives CDR1 SGHRS, CDR2 YFSETQ. CDR3 length: 16 residues. V lost 0 bases to trimming and J lost 6 bases; unmatched junction nucleotides: 4. CDR3 nucleotides: TGCGCCAGCAGCTTGGTGACTAGCGGGAGTGGCAATGAGCAGTTCTTC. It encodes CASSLVTSGSGNEQFF.

The CDR3 DNA reads as TGTGCCAGCAGCCGCAAACTAGCGACGGAGACCCAGTACTTC. Amino acid sequence: CASSRKLATETQYF. The J gene is TRBJ2-5, the V gene TRBV6-5; 7 nucleotides match TRBD2. V lost 6 bases, J lost 5 bases, and 9 bases stayed unmatched. The germline gives CDR1 MNHEY, CDR2 SVGAGI. The CDR3 loop spans 14 amino acids.

This chain connects TRBV7-9 to TRBJ1-2, with 7 bases identical to TRBD1. Trimming at V came to 4 bases and at J to 3 bases, leaving 8 bases not matched to a gene. Germline loops: CDR1 SEHNR, CDR2 FQNEAQ (reference sequence). This CDR3 comprises 15 residues. The CDR3 here is CASSSTGVAYYGYTF. The CDR3 DNA reads as TGTGCCAGCAGCTCCACAGGGGTCGCTTACTATGGCTACACCTTC.